This T cell receptor (beta chain) was found in a study of shared clonotypes between healthy human individuals. Findings of the study overall: It was observed that approximately 5% of naive CD4 clonotypes were shared across a handful of donors.

Libraries were prepared by immunoSEQ multiplex PCR; TCRdb keeps only in-frame clonotypes and omits some of them. This table holds 2.5 million or so clones, around 94% found once. The V segment lost 4 bases and the J segment 3 bases; nucleotides outside the gene matches: 4. CDR1 and CDR2 (germline): MNHNS, SASEGT. The length of the CDR3 is 15 residues. As to this clone: Its antigen is still unknown. In the same sample, other DNA sequences code for this CDR3.

The sequence came from a man between 18 and 29 years old in good health. V usage is TRBV6-1 and J usage is TRBJ1-5; TRBD1 matches 9 bases. The sequenced sample was naive CD4+ T cells sorted from blood. Specified subset: CD45RA+ positively selected. The CDR3 DNA sequence: TGTGCCAGCAGTGCGGGACAGGGCAACAATCAGCCCCAGCATTTT. Translating it yields CASSAGQGNNQPQHF.